Listed below are T cell receptor beta chains from one sample, sequenced in a study of blood T cell repertoires in COVID-19. This table comes from immunoSEQ multiplex PCR, and its TCRdb copy is limited to in-frame clones, with some not included. In the table there are some 270,000 clones, approximately 85% of which are singletons. Sequenced input: PBMCs or T cells enriched from blood (not recorded which). These receptors were obtained from a woman between 45 and 65 years old who had been exposed to COVID-19. Both conserved end residues are part of each CDR3. Fields, in order: clone size, J gene, D gene, V gene, CDR3 DNA, CDR3 protein. The D gene is left open where the match is weak. Some rows mark clone size as missing; the rest say once, few, many or name a class of expanded clone.

. TRBJ1-1 TRBD1 TRBV7-2 TGTGCCAGCAGCTTTACCAGGGACAGCGAAGCTTTCTTT CASSFTRDSEAFF
. TRBJ1-3 . TRBV6-5 TGTGCCAGCAACCTAGGACTACCTGGAAACACCATATATTTT CASNLGLPGNTIYF
. TRBJ1-5 . TRBV2 TGTGCCAGCAGGGAGGGGGGGTCAACACAGCCCCAGCATTTT CASREGGSTQPQHF
. TRBJ1-1 TRBD1 TRBV7-2 TGTGCCAGCAGCCCCCAGACAGGGTTGAACACTGAAGCTTTCTTT CASSPQTGLNTEAFF
. TRBJ1-2 . TRBV29-1 TGCAGCGCAACACAGCTAAACTATGGCTACACCTTC CSATQLNYGYTF
. TRBJ2-3 . TRBV24-1 TGTGCCACCAGTGATCCCGGCAGGGATCGAACAGATACGCAGTATTTT CATSDPGRDRTDTQYF
. TRBJ1-6 . TRBV12-3/TRBV12-4 TGTGCCAGCAGCGTCGGGGGGACTCCCCTCCACTTT CASSVGGTPLHF
. TRBJ2-3 . TRBV5-1 TGCGCCAGCAGCTTGGAGGGGACAGATACGCAGTATTTT CASSLEGTDTQYF
few TRBJ2-1 TRBD1 TRBV29-1 TGCAGCGTTGGGGGGACAGGGGCCTTCAATGAGCAGTTCTTC CSVGGTGAFNEQFF
. TRBJ1-6 . TRBV19 TGTGCCAGTAGCACCTCCATCACAGCAGCGGTGGGATCACCCCTCCACTTT CASSTSITAAVGSPLHF
. TRBJ2-6 TRBD1 TRBV5-1 TGCGCCAGCAGCTCCCTCGCAATTCTCGGGACAGTCTTCTCTGGGGCCAACGTCCTGACTTTC CASSSLAILGTVFSGANVLTF
once TRBJ1-2 TRBD1 TRBV9 TGTGCCAGCAGCGCCCGGGACAGGCCCTCCCTAACGAAAGGCTACACCTTC CASSARDRPSLTKGYTF
many TRBJ1-5 . TRBV6-5 TGTGCCAGCAGTTACTCGGGCAGTAGCAATCAGCCCCAGCATTTT CASSYSGSSNQPQHF
. TRBJ1-1 TRBD1 TRBV19 TGTGCCAGTAGTATAAGGGGGCCCATGAACACTGAAGCTTTCTTT CASSIRGPMNTEAFF
. TRBJ2-2 . TRBV5-4 TGTGCCAGCAGCTTGCCAGGGCTGAACACCGGGGAGCTGTTTTTT CASSLPGLNTGELFF
. TRBJ1-5 . TRBV30 TGTGCCTCCTCCTGGGGAGATCAGCCCCAGCATTTT CASSWGDQPQHF
. TRBJ2-1 . TRBV18 TGTGCCAGCTCACCCTATAGGGAGCAGCAGTTCTTC CASSPYREQQFF
. TRBJ1-2 . TRBV19 TGTGCCAGTAGTGTCCGGGATTCCCGGGGCTACACCTTC CASSVRDSRGYTF
. TRBJ2-7 . TRBV18 TGTGCCAGCTCACCGGGCAGGGGTCCCTACGAGCAGTACTTC CASSPGRGPYEQYF
. TRBJ1-2 . TRBV10-3 TGTGCCATCAGTGAAATGGAGCTCTATGGCTACACCTTC CAISEMELYGYTF
once TRBJ2-7 TRBD1 TRBV7-3 TGTGCCAGCAGCTTAACTGGACAGGTAGTTGAGTTCTCCTACGAGCAGTACTTC CASSLTGQVVEFSYEQYF
. TRBJ2-7 . TRBV6-5 TGTGCCAGCAGTCCGGCTAGCGTTTCCTACGAGCAGTACTTC CASSPASVSYEQYF
. TRBJ2-3 . TRBV30 TGTGCCTGGAGTCAGGGCAGGGGCCCTGCCATGTCGCAGTATTTT CAWSQGRGPAMSQYF
. TRBJ2-7 . TRBV5-5 TGTGCCAGCAGCTTGGCCTGGAACTTAGGTACAGCCCACGAGCAGTACTTC CASSLAWNLGTAHEQYF
. TRBJ1-2 . TRBV7-2 TGTGCCAGCAGCTTAGGAGAGAACTATGGCTACACCTTC CASSLGENYGYTF
. TRBJ1-5 . TRBV28 TGTGCCAGCAGCTGGAGGGGCAGCGGACCCTTCAATCAGCCCCAGCATTTT CASSWRGSGPFNQPQHF
. TRBJ1-2 . TRBV5-4 TGTGCCAGCAGCTTGGAACAGCTCTATGGCTACACCTTC CASSLEQLYGYTF
. TRBJ2-2 TRBD1 TRBV5-8 TGTGCCAGCAGCTTGGCTAGGGGGCGGAACACCGGGGAGCTGTTTTTT CASSLARGRNTGELFF
. TRBJ1-2 . TRBV6-5 TGTGCCAGTACGATTACAGACAACTATGGCTACACCTTC CASTITDNYGYTF
. TRBJ2-2 TRBD2 TRBV6-5 TGTGCCAGCAGTTACAGGGCTAGCGGGGGGGCCGGGGAGCTGTTTTTT CASSYRASGGAGELFF
few TRBJ1-1 . TRBV3-1/TRBV3-2 TGTGCCAGCAGCCAAGCAAAAGGAGCGGACACTGAAGCTTTCTTT CASSQAKGADTEAFF
once TRBJ2-3 . TRBV10-2 TGCGCCAGCCGTATGGGGGGAGGCACAGATACGCAGTATTTT CASRMGGGTDTQYF
. TRBJ1-1 . TRBV18 TGTGCCAGCTCACCAGAGCGGGGTGGCACTGAAGCTTTCTTT CASSPERGGTEAFF
once TRBJ1-3 TRBD1 TRBV7-9 TGTGCCAGCAACGTCGGGACAGGGGGAAACACCATATATTTT CASNVGTGGNTIYF
. TRBJ1-4 . TRBV5-1 TGCGCCAGCAGCTTGGGTACAGCTAATGAAAAACTGTTTTTT CASSLGTANEKLFF
few TRBJ2-1 TRBD1 TRBV11-2 TGTGCCAGCAGCTTAGGGACAGGGTCGGCTGATGAGCAGTTCTTC CASSLGTGSADEQFF
. TRBJ2-7 . TRBV21-1 TGTGCCAGCAGCAAATTTGGCAGGGGGCGCCACGAGCAGTACTTC CASSKFGRGRHEQYF
once TRBJ1-1 TRBD1 TRBV13 TGTGCCAGCAGCCCCCGACAGGGGATAGGCACTGAAGCTTTCTTT CASSPRQGIGTEAFF
. TRBJ1-5 TRBD1 TRBV5-3 TGTGCCAGAAGCCCAGGACAGGGGCCTGGGCAGCCCCAGCATTTT CARSPGQGPGQPQHF
. TRBJ1-1 . TRBV6-5 TGTGCCAGCAGTTCAGGGTGGTGGGGGCAGGCTGAAGCTTTCTTT CASSSGWWGQAEAFF
. TRBJ2-1 TRBD2 TRBV6-4 TGTGCCAGCAGTGACTCTCCTAGCGGGGCCTACAATGAGCAGTTCTTC CASSDSPSGAYNEQFF
once TRBJ2-7 TRBD1 TRBV7-3 TGTGCCAGCAGCTTCTCTGGGACAGGATCCTACGAGCAGTACTTC CASSFSGTGSYEQYF
. TRBJ1-2 . TRBV27 TGTGCCAGCGGGGGGTGGGGCAGGGCAGGAGCTAACTATGGCTACACCTTC CASGGWGRAGANYGYTF
. TRBJ1-4 TRBD1 TRBV7-8 TGTGCCAGCAGCTTACGGGACAGGACTAGAGAAAAACTGTTTTTT CASSLRDRTREKLFF
. TRBJ1-3 . TRBV10-1 TGCGCCAGCAGTCCCCAAAAAAACACCATATATTTT CASSPQKNTIYF
. TRBJ1-2 TRBD1 TRBV4-2 TGTGCCAGCAGCCAAGAGAGGCGGACAGGGACCTATGGCTACACCTTC CASSQERRTGTYGYTF
. TRBJ2-4 . TRBV9 TGTGCCAGCAGTCGAGGCAGCCAAAACATTCAGTACTTC CASSRGSQNIQYF
. TRBJ2-1 TRBD2 TRBV5-1 TGCGCCAGCACGACTAGCGGGGGTTCTTCCTACAATGAGCAGTTCTTC CASTTSGGSSYNEQFF